This T cell receptor beta chain was identified during a study of lymphopenia after photon versus proton radiotherapy. Whole-study findings and limits: Authors raise, but do not show, better survival with proton therapy.

Method: immunoSEQ multiplex PCR; TCRdb's copy keeps in-frame clones and lacks some. Of around 30,000 clones listed, 85% to 90% were seen once; the top ten hold approximately 6.5%. V was shortened by 5 bases and J by 3 bases, with 16 bases between the two germline ends. CDR3 length: 16 residues. From germline, CDR1 is SEHNR and CDR2 FQNEAQ (reference sequence). This clone was picked up one time. What it binds is not known. The receptor was derived from a woman aged 45-60 years with pancreatic cancer. The sample here was peripheral blood, taken from a patient treated with photon-based radiotherapy. The chain recombines TRBV7-9 with TRBJ1-4; the D gene is possibly TRBD1 (6 bases). In DNA, the CDR3 is TGTGCCAGCAGCCCTGGACAGACCGAAGCTAATGAAAAACTGTTTTTT. Its translation is CASSPGQTEANEKLFF.